Sequencing of this T cell receptor beta chain was carried out in a study of early T cells in non-severe SARS-CoV-2 infection. Study as a whole: Bulk RNA taken from unsorted whole blood was sequenced, leaving chains unpaired.

Individual cDNA molecules were tagged with unique molecular identifiers, the study reported. TCRdb passed the 5' RACE reads through MiXCR, listing each CDR3 protein once. The sample lists just under 85,000 distinct CDR3 sequences, 8% to 13% occurring once. V was clipped by 1 base and J by 5 bases, with 8 bases between them. This CDR3 comprises 14 residues. Germline V lookup: CDR1 LNHDA, CDR2 SQIVND (reference sequence). This clonotype was sampled from an adult who was a healthcare worker with PCR-confirmed SARS-CoV-2 infection or an uninfected control (not recorded which). The gene calls are TRBV19 and TRBJ2-2; TRBD2 might be the D (6 bases). Sample: whole blood, taken at baseline. CDR3 coding DNA: TGTGCCAGTAGTATAGCCGCGGGGACCGGGGAGCTGTTTTTT. Translating gives CASSIAAGTGELFF.